This T cell receptor beta chain was recorded in a study of shared clonotypes between healthy human individuals. The DNA input per sorted-subset replicate PCR was 200 to 250 ng, corresponding to some 33,000 T cell genomes. Produced via immunoSEQ multiplex PCR; TCRdb's table is partial and in-frame only. This table holds approximately 2.5 million clones, about 92% found once. There are 15 residues in the CDR3. Germline trimming cut 4 bases from V and 0 bases from J; bases unmatched to any gene: 2. The V gene's germline CDR1 is WNHNN and CDR2 SYGVQD (reference sequence). Concerning this clone itself: This sample also contains other DNA sequences that code for the same CDR3.

The sequence was collected from a man younger than 35 in good health. The chain has TRBV10-1 and TRBJ2-1; TRBD2 matches at 8 bases. Sequenced sample: naive CD4+ T cells sorted from blood. Indicated subset: CD45RA+ positively selected. CDR3 nucleotides: TGCGCCAGCAGTGGGGCGGGAGGCTCCTACAATGAGCAGTTCTTC. Its protein is CASSGAGGSYNEQFF.